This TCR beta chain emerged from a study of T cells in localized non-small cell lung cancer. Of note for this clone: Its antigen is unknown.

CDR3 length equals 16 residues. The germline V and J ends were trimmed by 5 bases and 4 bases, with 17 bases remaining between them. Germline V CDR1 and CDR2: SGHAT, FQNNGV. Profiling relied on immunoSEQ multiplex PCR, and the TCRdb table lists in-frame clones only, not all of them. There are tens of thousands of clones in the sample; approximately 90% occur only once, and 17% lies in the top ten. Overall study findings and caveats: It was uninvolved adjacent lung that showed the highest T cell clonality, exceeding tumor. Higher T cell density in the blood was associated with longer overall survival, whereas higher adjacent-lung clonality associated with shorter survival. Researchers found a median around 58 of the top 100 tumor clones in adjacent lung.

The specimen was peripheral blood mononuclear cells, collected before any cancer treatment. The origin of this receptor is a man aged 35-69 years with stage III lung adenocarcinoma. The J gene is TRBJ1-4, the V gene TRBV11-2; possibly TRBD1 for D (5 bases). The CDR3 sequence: CASSTSGSRGNEKLFF. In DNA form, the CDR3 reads TGTGCCAGCAGCACTTCAGGGAGTAGGGGTAATGAAAAACTGTTTTTT.